Below, 5 T cell receptor beta chains from the same sample are listed, as sequenced in a study of blood T cell repertoires in COVID-19. Sequenced by immunoSEQ multiplex PCR; TCRdb stores in-frame clones only, minus some. The table records 380,000 or so clones, 88% of them present only once. Sequencing used PBMCs or T cells enriched from blood (not recorded which). These receptors were taken from a woman aged 40 to 49 with acute COVID-19.

J is TRBJ1-1 and V is TRBV19; 8 bases agree with TRBD1. This CDR3 has 13 amino acids. Losses at the gene ends were 4 bases for V and 11 bases for J; bases not matched to a gene: 9. Germline V gene lookup returns CDR1 LNHDA and CDR2 SQIVND (reference sequence). CDR3 coding DNA: TGTGCCAGTAGTAAACAGGGGGACTTCGGGGCTTTCTTT. Its protein product is CASSKQGDFGAFF.

The chain is built from TRBV6-5 and TRBJ1-3; D unclear. V gave up 0 bases and J gave up 4 bases, with 7 bases separating them. This CDR3 has 14 residues. Germline loops: CDR1 MNHEY, CDR2 SVGAGI. The CDR3 DNA reads as TGTGCCAGCAGTTACTCGTTTTCGGGAAACACCATATATTTT. Translation: CASSYSFSGNTIYF.

This clone was observed a few times. The chain combines TRBV27 with TRBJ1-2; 9 nucleotides agree with TRBD1. The V segment lost 7 bases and the J segment 6 bases; nucleotides outside the gene matches: 9. This CDR3 region has 14 residues. Germline V gene sequence: CDR1 MNHEY, CDR2 SMNVEV (reference sequence). The DNA of the CDR3 is TGTGCCAGCAAGCCGGGACAGGGCTCGGATGGCTACACCTTC. Protein sequence: CASKPGQGSDGYTF.

A single count supports this clone. V is TRBV13 and J is TRBJ1-2, with D unresolved. This CDR3 region has 13 residues. Germline V lookup: CDR1 PRHDT, CDR2 FYEKMQ (reference sequence). V was trimmed by 3 bases and J by 0 bases, leaving 5 bases between them. The CDR3, as DNA: TGTGCCAGCAGCTTTGGAGCTAACTATGGCTACACCTTC. Its protein is CASSFGANYGYTF. Full variable domain (missing parts from reference TRBV13 and TRBJ1-2): AAGVIQSPRHLIKEKRETATLKCYPIPRHDTVYWYQQGPGQDPQFLISFYEKMQSDKGSIPDRFSAQQFSDYHSELNMSSLELGDSALYFCASSFGANYGYTFGSGTRLTVV.

This chain joins TRBV2 and TRBJ1-2; possible D gene TRBD1, 6 bases. The CDR3 totals 15 residues. V was cut by 8 bases and J by 8 bases, with 24 bases left in between. Germline CDR1 reads SNHLY; CDR2 reads FYNNEI. DNA for the CDR3: TGTGCCAGCCCTGGGGTAACGGGGGGCGCTGGGGGCTACACCTTC. Amino acids: CASPGVTGGAGGYTF. Looking up the rest from reference TRBV2 and TRBJ1-2 gives the full variable domain: EPEVTQTPSHQVTQMGQEVILRCVPISNHLYFYWYRQILGQKVEFLVSFYNNEISEKSEIFDDQFSVERPDGSNFTLKIRSTKLEDSAMYFCASPGVTGGAGGYTFGSGTRLTVV.